The 29 T cell receptor beta chains below were found in one sample sequenced in a study of T cell responses to AZD1222 COVID-19 vaccine. TCRdb keeps only in-frame clones here, not all; method: immunoSEQ multiplex PCR. The sample has almost 35,000 clones, 85% to 90% seen once. Sequenced material: peripheral blood, taken on day 0 of AZD1222 vaccination. These receptors were obtained from an adult in good health.

This clone was detected a few times. This chain uses TRBV5-5 with TRBJ1-4; D remains unclear. V was shortened by 4 bases and J by 4 bases, with 11 bases between the two germline ends. The CDR3 loop spans 14 amino acids. Germline V gene lookup returns CDR1 SGHKS and CDR2 YYEKEE (reference sequence). CDR3 region: CASSGRAINEKLFF. The CDR3 DNA reads TGTGCCAGCAGCGGGAGGGCGATTAATGAAAAACTGTTTTTT.

The chain links TRBV29-1 to TRBJ2-7; 12 bases are a match to TRBD1. The CDR3 spans 14 residues. V trimming: 2 bases; J trimming: 6 bases; junction bases outside the gene matches: 5. The germline V gene encodes CDR1 SQVTM and CDR2 ANQGSEA. The CDR3 coding sequence is TGCAGCGTTGAATTTGGGACAGGGGGCGCCGAGCAGTACTTC. Encoded protein: CSVEFGTGGAEQYF.

The gene calls are TRBV7-2 and TRBJ2-7; 9 nucleotides agree with TRBD1. The CDR3 is made up of 13 amino acids. Germline V gives CDR1 SGHTA, CDR2 FQGNSA. The junction had 4 bases not matched to a gene; V was cut back by 6 bases and J by 4 bases. The CDR3 DNA reads TGTGCCAGCAGGACCGGGACAGGGTACGAGCAGTACTTC. Amino acids: CASRTGTGYEQYF.

This chain connects TRBV3-1 (or the pseudogene TRBV3-2) to TRBJ2-2; D might be TRBD2 (5 bases). The CDR3 has 15 amino acids. Germline values: CDR1 LGHDT, CDR2 YNNKEL (reference sequence). V was trimmed by 1 base and J by 5 bases, leaving 11 bases between them. CDR3 sequence reads: CASSQGLARTGELFF. In nucleotides, the CDR3 is TGTGCCAGCAGCCAAGGGCTAGCACGTACCGGGGAGCTGTTTTTT.

This chain links TRBV5-1 with TRBJ2-3; 7 nucleotides line up with TRBD2. V was clipped by 9 bases and J by 1 base; unmatched bases: 8. The germline V gene has CDR1 SGHRS and CDR2 YFSETQ. The CDR3 is 14 amino acids. The CDR3 DNA is TGCGCCACGCGAAGGAGCGGGGGCACAGATACGCAGTATTTT. This encodes CATRRSGGTDTQYF.

The chain joins TRBV28 to TRBJ1-2, with a tentative D call TRBD1 (5 bases). Germline CDR1 is MDHEN and CDR2 is SYDVKM. This CDR3 contains 13 residues. The V gene lost 3 bases and the J gene lost 7 bases, with 12 bases spanning the gap. The CDR3 DNA is TGTGCCAGCAGTTTGATGGGGGGTTCTGGCTACACCTTC. Translating it yields CASSLMGGSGYTF.

This sequence joins TRBV9 and TRBJ2-2; the match to TRBD2 covers 14 bases. The germline V gene encodes CDR1 SGDLS and CDR2 YYNGEE. V trimming: 4 bases; J trimming: 1 base; junction bases outside the gene matches: 15. The CDR3 runs to 21 residues. CDR3 sequence reads: CASSPLGTRLAGGRNTGELFF. CDR3 nucleotide sequence: TGTGCCAGCAGCCCCTTAGGTACCAGACTAGCGGGAGGGCGGAACACCGGGGAGCTGTTTTTT.

Only one count was recorded for this clone. The V and J genes are TRBV7-4 and TRBJ2-2; perhaps TRBD2 as D (6 bases). The CDR3 covers 19 residues. Germline V gene sequence: CDR1 SGHVT, CDR2 SQSDAQ. The V and J ends lost 8 bases and 8 bases respectively, with 33 bases between them. CDR3 amino acids: CASANPRTGLSLILGELFF. The CDR3 nucleotides are TGTGCCAGCGCCAATCCCCGAACGGGACTTTCATTGATACTAGGGGAGCTGTTTTTT.

The V gene is TRBV7-9, the J gene TRBJ1-2; D is perhaps TRBD1 (6 bases). CDR1 is SEHNR, CDR2 FQNEAQ, per germline (reference sequence). V was shortened by 2 bases and J by 2 bases, with 15 bases between the two germline ends. CDR3 length equals 16 residues. CDR3 residues: CASSLSGQRGNYGYTF. CDR3 DNA sequence: TGTGCCAGCAGCTTATCCGGACAGCGGGGGAACTATGGCTACACCTTC.

J is TRBJ2-2 and V is TRBV3-1 (or the pseudogene TRBV3-2); TRBD1 might be the D (6 bases). V lost 3 bases to trimming and J lost 6 bases, with 8 bases between them. The CDR3 runs to 13 residues. Per the germline V gene, CDR1 is LGHDT and CDR2 is YNNKEL (reference sequence). The DNA of the CDR3 is TGTGCCAGCAGCCACACAGGGCCCGGGGAGCTGTTTTTT. Amino acids: CASSHTGPGELFF.

The chain couples TRBV6-5 to TRBJ1-1, with TRBD1 matching over 7 bases. Trimming took 7 bases from V and 3 from J; bases not matched to a gene: 8. The CDR3 covers 14 residues. Per the germline V gene, CDR1 is MNHEY and CDR2 is SVGAGI. The CDR3: CASNKGGVYTEAFF. CDR3 in DNA: TGTGCCAGCAACAAAGGGGGCGTTTACACTGAAGCTTTCTTT.

The chain carries TRBV27 and TRBJ1-2, with 7 bases matching TRBD1. In germline, CDR1 is MNHEY, CDR2 SMNVEV (reference sequence). The CDR3 has 15 residues. The junction had 8 bases not matched to a gene; V was cut back by 1 base and J by 6 bases. The DNA for the CDR3 is TGTGCCAGCAGTTTATTCTCGACAGGGAGGAATGGCTACACCTTC. As protein: CASSLFSTGRNGYTF.

The DNA for the CDR3 is TGTGCCAGCAGCCGGAGCGGGGGGGTCTTTCAGACCCAGTACTTC. This gives the protein CASSRSGGVFQTQYF. The chain employs TRBV7-8 and TRBJ2-5; 10 nucleotides align to TRBD2. This CDR3 region has 15 residues. V lost 5 bases to trimming and J lost 6 bases; unmatched junction nucleotides: 9. Germline assignment: CDR1 SGHVS and CDR2 FQNEAQ.

Only a few counts were recorded for this clone. The chain is built from TRBV6-6 and TRBJ1-2, with TRBD1 identical over 7 bases. With 5 bases clipped from V and 8 bases from J, the junction kept 23 bases outside the gene matches. Germline CDR1 is MNHNY and CDR2 is SVGAGI (reference sequence). The CDR3 runs to 18 residues. This chain's CDR3 is CASSRYRDRLAPGRGYTF. The CDR3 nucleotides are TGTGCCAGCAGTCGTTACCGGGACAGACTCGCCCCAGGAAGGGGCTACACCTTC.

This chain links TRBV12-3 or TRBV12-4 with TRBJ1-4; D perhaps matches TRBD1 (6 bases). V gave up 7 bases and J gave up 7 bases, with 13 bases separating them. This CDR3 contains 13 residues. The CDR3 reads CASTTGSREKLFF. Written as DNA, the CDR3 is TGTGCCAGCACTACAGGGAGTCGTGAAAAACTGTTTTTT.

The chain recombines TRBV28 with TRBJ2-1; D is perhaps TRBD2 (6 bases). This CDR3 is 16 amino acids long. Per the germline V gene, CDR1 is MDHEN and CDR2 is SYDVKM. V was pared by 5 bases and J by 5 bases, with 19 bases between. CDR3 sequence: CASSKTQRVGDNEQFF. The CDR3 DNA follows: TGTGCCAGCAGTAAGACCCAGCGGGTGGGGGACAATGAGCAGTTCTTC.

This clone was seen only a few times. This rearrangement joins TRBV6-4 to TRBJ2-2; unclear D gene. Trimming stripped 3 bases from V and 1 base from J, with 9 bases between. The CDR3 spans 15 residues. The germline gives CDR1 MRHNA, CDR2 SNTAGT. The CDR3 region has the DNA TGTGCCAGCAGTGAAGGGCCTCAGAACACCGGGGAGCTGTTTTTT. Translation gives CASSEGPQNTGELFF.

The rearrangement uses TRBV7-9 and TRBJ1-6, with D unresolved. CDR3 length: 15 amino acids. V gave up 3 bases and J gave up 1 base, with 7 bases separating them. Germline CDR1 reads SEHNR; CDR2 reads FQNEAQ (reference sequence). The chain's CDR3 is CASSFGDSYNSPLHF. The CDR3 bases are TGTGCCAGCAGCTTCGGCGATTCCTATAATTCACCCCTCCACTTT.

The chain couples TRBV9 to TRBJ2-3; TRBD2 matches 9 bases. Unmatched junction bases numbered 10, after V lost 5 bases and J lost 6 bases. Germline CDR1 reads SGDLS; CDR2 reads YYNGEE. The CDR3 runs to 15 residues. The CDR3 sequence is CASSSMGAGGDTQYF. As DNA, the CDR3 is TGTGCCAGCAGTTCCATGGGGGCGGGAGGGGATACGCAGTATTTT.

The chain uses TRBV5-1 and TRBJ2-3, with 8 nucleotides matching TRBD2. Germline CDR1 is SGHRS and CDR2 is YFSETQ. Trimming took 3 bases from V and 1 from J; bases not matched to a gene: 4. The CDR3 extends over 15 amino acids. As DNA, the CDR3 is TGCGCCAGCAGCTCACAAGCGGGGGGCACAGATACGCAGTATTTT. Residues: CASSSQAGGTDTQYF.

This rearrangement joins TRBV4-1 to TRBJ2-2; the D is unclear. This CDR3 contains 14 residues. Trimming removed 1 base from V and 6 bases from J, with 9 bases in between. Germline V lookup: CDR1 MGHRA, CDR2 YSYEKL. CDR3 protein: CASSQVILAGELFF. The CDR3 nucleotides read TGCGCCAGCAGCCAAGTCATCCTCGCCGGGGAGCTGTTTTTT.

The V call is TRBV12-3 or TRBV12-4, the J call TRBJ2-1; TRBD1 agrees at 8 bases. The CDR3 covers 13 residues. After removal of 3 bases from V and 7 bases from J, the junction contained 2 bases not matched to a gene. In DNA form, the CDR3 reads TGTGCCAGCAGTTTTAACAGGGGGAATGAGCAGTTCTTC. Translated, it gives CASSFNRGNEQFF.

The rearrangement uses TRBV5-1 and TRBJ2-7, with a possible D match to TRBD1 (5 bases). Germline-derived CDR1 and CDR2 are SGHRS and YFSETQ. V was shortened by 0 bases and J by 5 bases, with 9 bases between the two germline ends. The CDR3 totals 13 residues. Here the CDR3 reads CASSLGLTDEQYF. The CDR3 DNA is TGCGCCAGCAGCTTGGGCCTGACAGACGAGCAGTACTTC.

This chain links TRBV28 with TRBJ2-3; D possibly matches TRBD1 or TRBD2 (5 bases each). V was clipped by 2 bases and J by 0 bases, with 15 bases between them. CDR3 length: 17 residues. Germline V gene sequence: CDR1 MDHEN, CDR2 SYDVKM. The CDR3 loop reads CASSLDSLAASTDTQYF. CDR3 DNA: TGTGCCAGCAGTTTAGACAGCCTAGCAGCTAGCACAGATACGCAGTATTTT.

V gene TRBV6-6 combines with J gene TRBJ2-5, with 9 bases identical to TRBD1. V trimming: 6 bases; J trimming: 5 bases; junction bases outside the gene matches: 4. The CDR3 contains 13 residues. Germline CDR1 is MNHNY and CDR2 is SVGAGI (reference sequence). CDR3 nucleotide sequence: TGTGCCAGCAGGGACAGGGGTCAGGAGACCCAGTACTTC. Residues: CASRDRGQETQYF.

This clone has only one observation. V and J are TRBV4-1 and TRBJ1-5, with TRBD1 matching 9 bases. V lost 0 bases to trimming and J lost 5 bases; unmatched junction nucleotides: 5. Germline V gene sequence: CDR1 MGHRA, CDR2 YSYEKL. The CDR3 sequence is 16 residues long. The CDR3 spells CASSQEGQGIYQPQHF. DNA of the CDR3: TGCGCCAGCAGCCAAGAGGGACAGGGAATTTATCAGCCCCAGCATTTT.

This chain connects TRBV15 to TRBJ2-3, with 9 nucleotides matching TRBD1. The CDR3 totals 16 residues. CDR1 LNHNV and CDR2 YYDKDF come from the germline V gene (reference sequence). V shed 1 base and J 5 bases; nucleotides not matched to a gene: 7. The CDR3 coding sequence is TGTGCCACCAGCAGAGGGGTGGGACAGGGTGTAGATACGCAGTATTTT. This encodes CATSRGVGQGVDTQYF.

The chain combines TRBV11-2 with TRBJ2-7; TRBD1 matches 7 bases. The trim removed 5 bases at V and 6 bases at J, leaving 7 bases unmatched. This CDR3 spans 13 amino acids. Germline loops: CDR1 SGHAT, CDR2 FQNNGV. DNA for the CDR3: TGTGCCAGCAGCCCCGACAGGGTCGTCGAGCAGTACTTC. Amino acids: CASSPDRVVEQYF.

The chain uses TRBV5-6 and TRBJ1-1, with 7 bases identical to TRBD1. CDR1 and CDR2 from the germline V gene are SGHDT and YYEEEE. Trimming at V came to 5 bases and at J to 4 bases, leaving 5 bases not matched to a gene. This CDR3 has 13 amino acids. The CDR3 region is CASSLTGPTEAFF. The DNA for the CDR3 is TGTGCCAGCAGTCTGACAGGGCCCACTGAAGCTTTCTTT.